This note documents a single T cell receptor (beta chain) sequence. As yet, its antigen is unknown. Sequence data for DNA of cultured CD4+ T cells were generated by the Oncomine TCR Beta short-read assay. TCRdb analysed the PCR reads with MiXCR anew, one entry per CDR3 protein. The table includes approximately 14,000 distinct CDR3 sequences, almost 40% detected once. The entry originates in a study of vaccination and CD4 T cells after COVID-19. Sample treatment: approximately nine-day PBMC culture with coronavirus spike peptide pools or control peptides (ViraFEST assay). The length of the CDR3 is 16 residues. The trim removed 0 bases at V and 7 bases at J, leaving 8 bases unmatched. Germline assignment: CDR1 KGHDR and CDR2 SFDVKD.

The TCR comes from a human donor who had recovered from COVID-19. J is TRBJ2-1 and V is TRBV24-1, with 7 bases fitting TRBD2. Sequencing input: CD4+ T cells from blood, cultured in vitro. The CDR3, as DNA: TGTGCCACCAGTGATTTGGCGGGAGCTGTAGGAAATGAGCAGTTCTTC. Protein product: CATSDLAGAVGNEQFF.